These 22 T cell receptor beta chains share one sample of origin, sequenced in a study of CD8 T cells in ankylosing spondylitis. TCRdb re-called the 5' RACE reads through MiXCR, storing one row per CDR3 protein. Of 150,000 to 200,000 distinct CDR3 sequences detected, 25% to 35% appear once; the ten largest clones hold over 5.5%. The sequenced sample was synovial fluid, either unsorted or a sorted T cell fraction (not recorded which). The source is a male donor with ankylosing spondylitis.

This clonotype came up a few times. This rearrangement joins TRBV4-1 to TRBJ2-2, with TRBD2 identical over 16 bases. Germline V gene sequence: CDR1 MGHRA, CDR2 YSYEKL. J lost 0 bases, V lost 0 bases, and 1 base had no gene match. The CDR3 totals 19 residues. The CDR3 region is CASSQDGTSGGANTGELFF. CDR3 nucleotides: TGCGCCAGCAGCCAAGATGGGACTAGCGGGGGGGCGAACACCGGGGAGCTGTTTTTT.

This chain links TRBV20-1 with TRBJ2-7; D perhaps matches TRBD2 (6 bases). CDR1 is DFQATT, CDR2 SNEGSKA, per germline (reference sequence). The CDR3 loop spans 14 amino acids. Trimming took 3 bases from V and 6 from J, leaving 18 bases between them. For the CDR3, the DNA is TGCAGTGCTAGCAGCACCGGGGGACCCGGCGAGCAGTACTTC. Its protein is CSASSTGGPGEQYF.

Only a few counts were recorded for this clonotype. J is TRBJ1-4 and V is TRBV11-2; D remains ambiguous. Trimming stripped 4 bases from V and 8 bases from J, with 17 bases between. The CDR3 covers 15 residues. CDR1 and CDR2 from the germline V gene are SGHAT and FQNNGV. The chain's CDR3 is CASSSWGGLGEKLFF. CDR3 nucleotide sequence: TGTGCCAGCAGCTCTTGGGGAGGATTAGGAGAAAAACTGTTTTTT.

The rearrangement links TRBV5-6 to TRBJ1-2, with 9 bases identical to TRBD1. V lost 4 bases, J lost 7 bases, and 5 bases stayed unmatched. Germline loops: CDR1 SGHDT, CDR2 YYEEEE. This CDR3 comprises 13 residues. The CDR3 bases are TGTGCCAGCAGCCTGGGACAGGGTGGTGGCTACACCTTC. It specifies CASSLGQGGGYTF.

Only a few counts were recorded for this clonotype. CDR3 in amino acids: CASSFLGRVNTEAFF. CDR3 bases: TGTGCCAGCAGTTTCCTGGGACGGGTGAACACTGAAGCTTTCTTT. The chain is built from TRBV12-3 or TRBV12-4 and TRBJ1-1; D is perhaps TRBD1 (5 bases). The V end lost 3 bases, the J end lost 0 bases, and 11 bases lay between the germline ends. This CDR3 is 15 amino acids long.

The V and J genes are TRBV28 and TRBJ2-7; possibly TRBD1 for D (6 bases). The CDR3 is made up of 17 amino acids. Trimming removed 7 bases at V and 2 bases at J, with 24 bases between. CDR1 and CDR2 (germline): MDHEN, SYDVKM. This CDR3 reads CASMPPIDRTDAYEQYF. CDR3 coding DNA: TGTGCCAGCATGCCACCCATCGACAGGACCGACGCCTACGAGCAGTACTTC. The whole variable domain, remainder taken from reference TRBV28 and TRBJ2-7, is DVKVTQSSRYLVKRTGEKVFLECVQDMDHENMFWYRQDPGLGLRLIYFSYDVKMKEKGDIPEGYSVSREKKERFSLILESASTNQTSMYLCASMPPIDRTDAYEQYFGPGTRLTVT.

The V gene is TRBV20-1, the J gene TRBJ2-7; D might be TRBD2 (5 bases). Germline V gives CDR1 DFQATT, CDR2 SNEGSKA (reference sequence). V lost 3 bases and J lost 8, with 11 bases in between. The CDR3 runs 11 residues. CDR3: CSASSSDKQYF. The CDR3 DNA reads as TGCAGTGCTAGCAGTAGCGACAAGCAGTACTTC.

The genes are TRBV27 and TRBJ2-1; 16 positions agree with TRBD2. Trimming cost V 10 bases and J 0 bases; bases outside gene matches: 6. The length of the CDR3 is 17 residues. Germline V gene data show CDR1 as MNHEY and CDR2 as SMNVEV (reference sequence). CDR3 sequence: CATGTSGGESSYNEQFF. In DNA form, the CDR3 reads TGTGCCACCGGGACTAGCGGGGGGGAGAGCTCCTACAATGAGCAGTTCTTC.

This clonotype was seen a handful of times. V and J are TRBV18 and TRBJ2-7; a weak D match, TRBD2 (5 bases). The V end was cut by 3 bases, the J end by 2 bases, with 17 bases between. In germline, CDR1 is KGHSH, CDR2 LQKENI. There are 16 residues in the CDR3. CDR3 loop: CASSPGSGTRAYEQYF. The CDR3 DNA follows: TGTGCCAGCTCACCGGGATCGGGAACGCGTGCCTACGAGCAGTACTTC.

In its sample, this clonotype was seen many times. The V gene is TRBV5-1, the J gene TRBJ2-3; D unresolved. V was shortened by 0 bases and J by 5 bases, with 7 bases between the two germline ends. Germline CDR1 and CDR2: SGHRS and YFSETQ. CDR3 length: 13 residues. The CDR3 DNA is TGCGCCAGCAGCTTGGGGCCCGGAGATACGCAGTATTTT. It encodes CASSLGPGDTQYF.

This clonotype was recorded a few times. The V call is TRBV7-9, the J call TRBJ2-3, with a tentative D call TRBD1 (6 bases). Trimming left V 4 bases short and J 1 base short, with 15 bases between. Per the germline V gene, CDR1 is SEHNR and CDR2 is FQNEAQ (reference sequence). The CDR3 totals 16 residues. The CDR3 DNA reads TGTGCCAGCAGCTCCGACAGGACGGTTGGCACAGATACGCAGTATTTT. Translating gives CASSSDRTVGTDTQYF.

This clonotype was observed at least ten times. The chain couples TRBV5-1 to TRBJ2-1; TRBD1 matches at 8 bases. This CDR3 region has 15 residues. The junction had 2 bases not matched to a gene; V was cut back by 0 bases and J by 3 bases. CDR1 and CDR2 (germline): SGHRS, YFSETQ. DNA of the CDR3: TGCGCCAGCAGCTTGGAGGGACAGGTCTACAATGAGCAGTTCTTC. This codes for CASSLEGQVYNEQFF.

The chain couples TRBV7-3 to TRBJ2-2; 14 nucleotides match TRBD2. The CDR3 has 20 residues. Germline lookup yields CDR1 SGHTA and CDR2 FQGTGA. J was trimmed by 6 bases and V by 1 base; bases with no gene match: 13. The CDR3 region has the DNA TGTGCCAGCAGCTTAAGGGGGACAGGAGGGACTAGCGGGGGTGCCGGGGAGCTGTTTTTT. Its translation is CASSLRGTGGTSGGAGELFF.

V gene TRBV27 combines with J gene TRBJ1-5; 11 bases agree with TRBD1. With V trimmed by 2 bases and J by 0 bases, 15 bases remained unmatched. Germline CDR1 reads MNHEY; CDR2 reads SMNVEV (reference sequence). The CDR3 loop spans 21 amino acids. CDR3 nucleotides: TGTGCCAGCAGTTTAAAGACCCCCGGGACAGGGGGTTTTGGTAGCAATCAGCCCCAGCATTTT. Its protein product is CASSLKTPGTGGFGSNQPQHF.

This chain uses TRBV30 with TRBJ2-3, with 10 bases lining up with TRBD2. V shed 4 bases, J shed 2 bases, and the junction held 6 bases outside the gene matches. This CDR3 has 15 residues. CDR1 is GTSNPN, CDR2 SVGIG, per germline (reference sequence). The CDR3 nucleotides are TGTGCCTGGACCTCAGCGGGAGGGCCCACAGATACGCAGTATTTT. As protein: CAWTSAGGPTDTQYF.

V is TRBV15 and J is TRBJ1-2; 7 nucleotides match TRBD1. Germline-derived CDR1 and CDR2 are LNHNV and YYDKDF (reference sequence). Unmatched junction bases numbered 7, after V lost 1 base and J lost 8 bases. The CDR3 runs 14 residues. CDR3 nucleotides: TGTGCCACCAGCAGAGGAGGTTTACAGGGGGGCTACACCTTC. This gives the protein CATSRGGLQGGYTF.

The table lists this clonotype with many counts. J is TRBJ2-1 and V is TRBV7-3; tentative D call: TRBD1 (5 bases). The V end lost 5 bases, the J end lost 4 bases, and 6 bases lay between the germline ends. The CDR3 totals 12 residues. Germline CDR1 reads SGHTA; CDR2 reads FQGTGA. The CDR3 loop reads CASSPGYNEQFF. The CDR3 DNA follows: TGTGCCAGCAGCCCAGGGTACAATGAGCAGTTCTTC. The full variable domain, with the rest looked up from reference TRBV7-3 and TRBJ2-1, is GAGVSQTPSNKVTEKGKYVELRCDPISGHTALYWYRQSLGQGPEFLIYFQGTGAADDSGLPNDRFFAVRPEGSVSTLKIQRTERGDSAVYLCASSPGYNEQFFGPGTRLTVL.

The chain couples TRBV6-1 to TRBJ2-7; 7 bases are a match to TRBD1. Germline trimming cut 6 bases from V and 2 bases from J; bases unmatched to any gene: 7. CDR1 MNHNS and CDR2 SASEGT come from the germline V gene. The CDR3 is 14 residues long. CDR3 residues: CASRRRDSTYEQYF. CDR3 sequence (DNA): TGTGCCAGCAGACGCCGGGACAGTACCTACGAGCAGTACTTC.

The rearrangement joins TRBV7-2 to TRBJ2-7, with 14 bases that match TRBD2. The germline gives CDR1 SGHTA, CDR2 FQGNSA. The CDR3 spans 15 residues. J was trimmed by 7 bases and V by 5 bases; bases with no gene match: 7. The CDR3 DNA is TGTGCCAGCAGCCGTAGACTAGCGGGAGGGTATGAGCAGTACTTC. Translating gives CASSRRLAGGYEQYF.

The V gene is TRBV20-1, the J gene TRBJ1-1; 10 nucleotides align to TRBD1. Losses at the gene ends were 1 base for V and 2 bases for J; bases not matched to a gene: 1. The germline CDR1 and CDR2 sequences are DFQATT and SNEGSKA (reference sequence). The CDR3 runs to 14 residues. CDR3 DNA: TGCAGTGCTAGAGGGGACAGGGGCAACACTGAAGCTTTCTTT. Protein product: CSARGDRGNTEAFF.

This clonotype was seen a handful of times. V and J are TRBV29-1 and TRBJ1-2, with 10 bases matching TRBD1. V gave up 3 bases and J gave up 4 bases; unmatched junction bases: 5. CDR3 length: 14 amino acids. The germline V gene encodes CDR1 SQVTM and CDR2 ANQGSEA. The CDR3 DNA sequence: TGCAGCGTTGACGAGACAGGGGGCGCCTATGGCTACACCTTC. This encodes CSVDETGGAYGYTF.

This rearrangement joins TRBV7-2 to TRBJ2-1, with TRBD2 as a possible D gene (5 bases). CDR1 is SGHTA and CDR2 is FQGNSA in the germline V gene. The length of the CDR3 is 15 residues. The V gene lost 3 bases and the J gene lost 0 bases, with 9 bases spanning the gap. The CDR3 reads CASSFERSSYNEQFF. CDR3 in DNA: TGTGCCAGCAGCTTCGAGCGGAGCTCCTACAATGAGCAGTTCTTC. The variable domain in full, with the rest retrieved from reference TRBV7-2 and TRBJ2-1, is GAGVSQSPSNKVTEKGKDVELRCDPISGHTALYWYRQSLGQGLEFLIYFQGNSAPDKSGLPSDRFSAERTGGSVSTLTIQRTQQEDSAVYLCASSFERSSYNEQFFGPGTRLTVL.